The T cell receptor beta chain under discussion was sequenced for a study of blood T cell repertoires in COVID-19. Looking at the study overall: Specimens from acute and convalescent COVID-19 originated in the United States, Italy and Spain.

The CDR3 runs to 14 residues. Trimming shortened V by 2 bases and J by 5 bases, and 13 bases separated the two germline ends. CDR1 and CDR2 (germline): SGHRS, YFSETQ. Methods used by the authors: The authors estimated nucleated cell counts from reference gene primer amplification. Sequencing was performed with immunoSEQ multiplex PCR; in TCRdb, only in-frame clones are kept and a portion is missing. V and J calls and clone size come straight from that table; D and trimming were deduced from the DNA. The data hold about 190,000 clones, with roughly four fifths observed a single time. The chain employs TRBV5-1 and TRBJ2-5, with a tentative D call TRBD1 (6 bases). The clonotype originates from a man in his thirties or forties with active or convalescent COVID-19. The sample comprised peripheral blood. CDR3: CASSLQGLVETQYF. The DNA of the CDR3 is TGCGCCAGCAGCTTACAGGGTCTAGTTGAGACCCAGTACTTC.